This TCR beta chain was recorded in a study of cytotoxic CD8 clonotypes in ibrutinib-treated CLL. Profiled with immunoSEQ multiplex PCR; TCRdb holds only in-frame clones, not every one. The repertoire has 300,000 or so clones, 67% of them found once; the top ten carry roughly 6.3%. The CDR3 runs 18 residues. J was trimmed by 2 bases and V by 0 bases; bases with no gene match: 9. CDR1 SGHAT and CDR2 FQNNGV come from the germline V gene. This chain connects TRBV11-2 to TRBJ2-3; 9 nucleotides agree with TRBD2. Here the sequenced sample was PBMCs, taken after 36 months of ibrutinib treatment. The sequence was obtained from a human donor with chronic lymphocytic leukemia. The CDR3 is CASSLEGGLAGTTDTQYF. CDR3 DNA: TGTGCCAGCAGCTTAGAGGGGGGACTAGCTGGAACCACAGATACGCAGTATTTT.